A single sample gave rise to the 2 T cell receptor beta chains below, sequenced in a study of blood T cells in healthy people across ages (dated by TCRdb to the mid-2010s). Library preparation employed 5' RACE. Data came from an Illumina HiSeq 2500. The second PCR ran for roughly 6 to 11 cycles and used a J-beta primer mix along with a sample-barcoded 5' primer. TCRdb applied fastp at Q25 and MiXCR to the public reads, then kept only in-frame beta chains. Identical CDR3 protein sequences are pooled into one entry, listed with their most common genes and DNA. Here the sample has about 720,000 distinct CDR3 sequences; 22% occur a single time. Around a fifth of the sample is taken by the ten largest. Material: blood. These receptors all come from an older man in good health.

The chain has TRBV5-1 and TRBJ2-3, with D possibly being TRBD2 (5 bases). The CDR3 totals 17 residues. Germline CDR1 reads SGHRS; CDR2 reads YFSETQ. V dropped 1 base and J dropped 0 bases, with 15 bases sitting between them. The CDR3 here is CASSLRLVGGSTDTQYF. Here the CDR3 DNA reads TGCGCCAGCAGCTTGAGGTTGGTCGGCGGGAGCACAGATACGCAGTATTTT.

This clonotype occurred many times. The V call is TRBV12-3 or TRBV12-4, the J call TRBJ2-3; no clear D. V lost 3 bases and J 0 bases, leaving 10 bases between the germline ends. The CDR3 sequence is 15 residues long. Here the CDR3 reads CASSFSEISTDTQYF. CDR3 nucleotides: TGTGCCAGCAGTTTTTCCGAAATTAGCACAGATACGCAGTATTTT.